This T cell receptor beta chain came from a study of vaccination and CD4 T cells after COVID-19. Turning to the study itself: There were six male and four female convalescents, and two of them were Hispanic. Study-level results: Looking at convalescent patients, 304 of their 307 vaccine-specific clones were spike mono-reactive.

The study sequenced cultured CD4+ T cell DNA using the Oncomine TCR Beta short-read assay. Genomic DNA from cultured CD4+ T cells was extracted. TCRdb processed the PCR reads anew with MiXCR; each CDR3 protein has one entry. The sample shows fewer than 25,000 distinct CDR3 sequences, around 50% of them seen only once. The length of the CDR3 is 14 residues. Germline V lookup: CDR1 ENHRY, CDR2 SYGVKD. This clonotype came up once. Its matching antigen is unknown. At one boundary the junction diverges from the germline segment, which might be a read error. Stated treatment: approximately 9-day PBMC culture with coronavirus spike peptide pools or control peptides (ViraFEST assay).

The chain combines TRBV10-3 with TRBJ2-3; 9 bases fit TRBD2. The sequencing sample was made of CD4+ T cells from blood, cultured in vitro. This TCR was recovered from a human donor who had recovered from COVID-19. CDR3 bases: TGTGCCATCAGTGTCAGCGGGAGGACAGGTACGCAGTATTTT. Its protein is CAISVSGRTGTQYF.